The rows below give T cell receptor beta chains drawn from one sample of a study of blood T cell repertoires in COVID-19. Generated by immunoSEQ multiplex PCR, the TCRdb table keeps only in-frame clones and is missing some. Among some 150,000 clones listed, 85% to 90% were seen once. The sequencing input was peripheral blood. All receptors come from a human donor in a cohort sampled during active COVID-19. The CDR3 runs from the conserved cysteine through the conserved F or W. A D gene is named only where the DNA matches it firmly. Only part of the rows carry a size: once, few, many, or a class if the clone is expanded.

V: TRBV7-2
J: TRBJ2-3
size: NA
D: TRBD2
DNA: TGTGCCAGCAGCTCACCGGGACTAGCGGGAGGCACAGATACGCAGTATTTT
CDR3: CASSSPGLAGGTDTQYF

V: TRBV2
J: TRBJ1-1
size: NA
D: NA
DNA: TGTGCCAGCAGTGAGGGGGGGGTAAGAGATAACACTGAAGCTTTCTTT
CDR3: CASSEGGVRDNTEAFF

V: TRBV7-2
J: TRBJ2-6
size: NA
D: NA
DNA: TGTGCCAGCAGCCCGCAAAGGGGCGCTGGGGCCAACGTCCTGACTTTC
CDR3: CASSPQRGAGANVLTF

V: TRBV5-8
J: TRBJ2-5
size: NA
D: TRBD1
DNA: TGTGCCAGCAGCTTGGGGACAGGGTGGGAGACCCAGTACTTC
CDR3: CASSLGTGWETQYF

V: TRBV30
J: TRBJ1-2
size: NA
D: NA
DNA: TGTGCCTGGAGTCCCCGGGCAGGGAACTATGGCTACACCTTC
CDR3: CAWSPRAGNYGYTF

V: TRBV5-6
J: TRBJ1-2
size: NA
D: TRBD1
DNA: TGTGCCAGCAGCCTTGGAGGCGGGACAGGGGCTTTTGGCTACACCTTC
CDR3: CASSLGGGTGAFGYTF

V: TRBV9
J: TRBJ1-4
size: NA
D: NA
DNA: TGTGCCAGCAGCGCGGAGCCTTCAACTAATGAAAAACTGTTTTTT
CDR3: CASSAEPSTNEKLFF

V: TRBV5-1
J: TRBJ2-3
size: NA
D: TRBD2
DNA: TGCGCCAGCAGCTTGTTGTCCGGGACTAGCGATATAGATACGCAGTATTTT
CDR3: CASSLLSGTSDIDTQYF

V: TRBV7-2
J: TRBJ2-7
size: NA
D: NA
DNA: TGTGCCAGCAGCGTGCCCGGGAAAAGCTCCTACGAGCAGTACTTC
CDR3: CASSVPGKSSYEQYF

V: TRBV2
J: TRBJ2-7
size: NA
D: NA
DNA: TGTGCCAGCCTCGGGAACTACGAGCAGTACTTC
CDR3: CASLGNYEQYF

V: TRBV2
J: TRBJ2-5
size: NA
D: NA
DNA: TGTGCCAGCAGTGGACAGGACCAAGAGACCCAGTACTTC
CDR3: CASSGQDQETQYF

V: TRBV15
J: TRBJ2-1
size: few
D: TRBD2
DNA: TGTGCCACCAGCAGAGATCCACTAGCGGGCAACAATGAGCAGTTCTTC
CDR3: CATSRDPLAGNNEQFF

V: TRBV10-3
J: TRBJ2-3
size: NA
D: NA
DNA: TGTGCCATCAGTGAGTCCGCAGATACGCAGTATTTT
CDR3: CAISESADTQYF

V: TRBV6-6
J: TRBJ2-3
size: once
D: TRBD1
DNA: TGTGCCAGCTTCGGGACAGGGGCCTCCACAGATACGCAGTATTTT
CDR3: CASFGTGASTDTQYF

V: TRBV29-1
J: TRBJ2-1
size: NA
D: NA
DNA: TGCAGCGTTGAAGCAGGGTTGGGGAATGAGCAGTTCTTC
CDR3: CSVEAGLGNEQFF

V: TRBV13
J: TRBJ1-6
size: NA
D: TRBD1
DNA: TGTGCCAGCAGCTTAGAGGGGACAGGGAGTTCACCCCTCCACTTT
CDR3: CASSLEGTGSSPLHF

V: TRBV18
J: TRBJ1-1
size: NA
D: TRBD1
DNA: TGTGCCAGCTCACCACCGGGGTGGGACAGGGTTCGGAACACTGAAGCTTTCTTT
CDR3: CASSPPGWDRVRNTEAFF

V: TRBV27
J: TRBJ1-5
size: few
D: NA
DNA: TGTGCCAGCAGTTTAAAATATAGCAATCAGCCCCAGCATTTT
CDR3: CASSLKYSNQPQHF

V: TRBV3-1/TRBV3-2
J: TRBJ1-1
size: NA
D: NA
DNA: TGTGCCAGCAGGTCAGGGACTGAAGCTTTCTTT
CDR3: CASRSGTEAFF

V: TRBV18
J: TRBJ2-4
size: NA
D: TRBD1
DNA: TGTGCCAGCTCACGGGACAGGAGCTCCGGGGCCAAAAACATTCAGTACTTC
CDR3: CASSRDRSSGAKNIQYF

V: TRBV19
J: TRBJ2-7
size: NA
D: NA
DNA: TGTGCCAGTGGCCGGACAACGACCTACGAGCAGTACTTC
CDR3: CASGRTTTYEQYF

V: TRBV9
J: TRBJ2-7
size: few
D: NA
DNA: TGTGCCAGCAGCGCGGGTCGGTCCTCGTTCTACGAGCAGTACTTC
CDR3: CASSAGRSSFYEQYF

V: TRBV5-1
J: TRBJ1-1
size: NA
D: TRBD1
DNA: TGCGCCAGCAGCTTGGCCGCGCTGGCAGGGGGAGACACTGAAGCTTTCTTT
CDR3: CASSLAALAGGDTEAFF

V: TRBV7-9
J: TRBJ2-7
size: once
D: NA
DNA: TGTGCCAGCAGCTTAAATCGCGCGGGCTACGAGCAGTACTTC
CDR3: CASSLNRAGYEQYF

V: TRBV30
J: TRBJ2-7
size: NA
D: TRBD1
DNA: TGTGCCTGGAGTACCGGGACAGGGCCTCCCTACGAGCAGTACTTC
CDR3: CAWSTGTGPPYEQYF

V: TRBV7-2
J: TRBJ1-5
size: NA
D: NA
DNA: TGTGCCAGCAGCTTCGGAGGGTATGTCGATCAGCCCCAGCATTTT
CDR3: CASSFGGYVDQPQHF